This passage covers 7 T cell receptor beta chains from one sample sequenced in a study of tumor-infiltrating lymphocytes in localized non-small cell lung cancer. TCRdb's table, derived via immunoSEQ multiplex PCR, lists solely in-frame clones and lacks some. The sample has more than 10,000 clones, 80% to 90% seen once. The sequenced sample consisted of uninvolved lung tissue not adjacent to the tumor. These receptors came from a human donor with non-small cell lung cancer.

The V call is TRBV5-6, the J call TRBJ1-5; a possible D gene is TRBD1 (5 bases). The CDR3 runs to 16 residues. Germline V gives CDR1 SGHDT, CDR2 YYEEEE. V was trimmed by 0 bases and J by 0 bases, leaving 10 bases between them. CDR3 loop: CASSLGGQDSNQPQHF. DNA for the CDR3: TGTGCCAGCAGCTTGGGCGGACAAGATAGCAATCAGCCCCAGCATTTT.

This clone appeared once. CDR3 amino acids: CAISEGRGNSPLHF. Written as DNA, the CDR3 is TGTGCCATCAGTGAGGGAAGGGGGAATTCACCCCTCCACTTT. The chain combines TRBV10-3 with TRBJ1-6; D perhaps matches TRBD1 (6 bases). The CDR3 spans 14 residues. The ends were cut back, 2 bases at V and 7 bases at J, with 9 bases in the middle. From germline, CDR1 is ENHRY and CDR2 SYGVKD.

This chain uses TRBV13 with TRBJ2-7; TRBD2 matches at 8 bases. This CDR3 comprises 15 residues. V shed 5 bases, J shed 6 bases, and the junction held 12 bases outside the gene matches. CDR1 and CDR2 from the germline V gene are PRHDT and FYEKMQ (reference sequence). CDR3 nucleotides: TGTGCCAGCAGCAGAGAGGGACTAGAGGCCCTCGAGCAGTACTTC. This codes for CASSREGLEALEQYF. The full variable domain, its missing parts supplied by reference TRBV13 and TRBJ2-7, is AAGVIQSPRHLIKEKRETATLKCYPIPRHDTVYWYQQGPGQDPQFLISFYEKMQSDKGSIPDRFSAQQFSDYHSELNMSSLELGDSALYFCASSREGLEALEQYFGPGTRLTVT.

The rearrangement links TRBV5-1 to TRBJ1-5; D is possibly TRBD1 (5 bases). Germline CDR1 reads SGHRS; CDR2 reads YFSETQ. CDR3 size: 15 residues. V gave up 0 bases and J gave up 1 base, with 8 bases separating them. DNA for the CDR3: TGCGCCAGCAGCTTGGGAGGGGCCAGCAATCAGCCCCAGCATTTT. It is translated as CASSLGGASNQPQHF.

This clone appeared a single time. The rearrangement joins TRBV6-6 to TRBJ2-7; 7 bases match TRBD2. The length of the CDR3 is 15 residues. Per germline, CDR1 MNHNY and CDR2 SVGAGI (reference sequence). The trim removed 3 bases at V and 5 bases at J, leaving 10 bases unmatched. The CDR3 DNA sequence: TGTGCCAGCAGTTATCTCGGGGGGAATAGCAACGAGCAGTACTTC. Its translation is CASSYLGGNSNEQYF.

The chain has TRBV18 and TRBJ2-7; TRBD1 matches at 10 bases. The CDR3 spans 15 residues. Germline V gives CDR1 KGHSH, CDR2 LQKENI. Trimming removed 3 bases from V and 4 bases from J; junction bases left unmatched: 6. The CDR3 DNA is TGTGCCAGCTCACCGGGACAGGGGTCGTGGTACGAGCAGTACTTC. This translates into CASSPGQGSWYEQYF.

The chain combines TRBV9 with TRBJ2-2; TRBD2 might be the D (5 bases). The CDR3 is 17 residues long. Trimming removed 8 bases from V and 0 bases from J, with 20 bases in between. CDR1 is SGDLS and CDR2 is YYNGEE in the germline V gene. CDR3 sequence: CASCHREGPANTGELFF. The CDR3 DNA reads as TGTGCCAGTTGTCATCGGGAAGGGCCAGCGAACACCGGGGAGCTGTTTTTT.